This TCR beta chain stems from a study of blood T cells in healthy people across ages. A sample-barcoded 5' primer and a J-beta primer mix were used in a second PCR of roughly 7 to 11 cycles. Via MiXCR, TCRdb re-called the 5' RACE reads, giving one row per CDR3 protein. The sample shows 1.5 million to 2 million distinct CDR3 sequences, more than 35% of them seen only once. V gave up 2 bases and J gave up 0 bases, with 9 bases separating them. Germline values: CDR1 SGHAT, CDR2 FQDESV (reference sequence). The CDR3 runs to 15 residues. Sequenced: blood. The chain combines TRBV11-1 with TRBJ2-3; no clear D gene. This sequence originates from a human donor in good health. CDR3 sequence reads: CASSLTESSTDTQYF. Here the CDR3 DNA reads TGTGCCAGCAGCTTAACCGAATCTAGCACAGATACGCAGTATTTT.